The sample holds a few counts of the clone carrying this T cell receptor beta chain. Pregnant or lactating patients were excluded, as were those with uncontrolled infection or other autoimmune disease. Germline V lookup: CDR1 MNHEY, CDR2 SVGAGI. The V end lost 0 bases, the J end lost 2 bases, and 10 bases lay between the germline ends. CDR3 length equals 15 residues. TCR beta CDR3 regions were amplified from RNA transcripts. Primed by the HTBI set, a first-round RT-PCR was run on the TCR CDR3. Each CDR3 protein gets one entry after TCRdb re-called the multiplex PCR reads with MiXCR. The table has some 490,000 distinct CDR3 sequences, about 16% seen once. This sample stems from a study of T cells in Graves' hyperthyroidism and ophthalmopathy. Study-level information: It was at initial diagnosis, before any treatment, that peripheral blood was collected.

This chain connects TRBV6-5 to TRBJ1-2, with D possibly matching TRBD1 (6 bases). The clonotype comes from a young woman with Graves' ophthalmopathy. The sequenced material came from blood. This chain's CDR3 is CASSYSPGANYGYTF. Written as DNA, the CDR3 is TGTGCCAGCAGTTACTCGCCGGGGGCCAACTATGGCTACACCTTC.